The 10 T cell receptor beta chains given below trace back to one sample, sequenced in a study of early T cells in non-severe SARS-CoV-2 infection. MiXCR was run by TCRdb on the 5' RACE reads, yielding one entry per CDR3 protein. The data show around 76,000 distinct CDR3 sequences, more than 12% seen once. The sample was whole blood, taken at baseline. These receptors were taken from an adult who was a healthcare worker with PCR-confirmed SARS-CoV-2 infection or an uninfected control (not recorded which).

The chain combines TRBV12-3 or TRBV12-4 with TRBJ2-6, with D uncertain. V dropped 0 bases and J dropped 4 bases, with 10 bases sitting between them. The CDR3 sequence is 16 residues long. CDR3 coding DNA: TGTGCCAGCAGTTTAGCTACGGGCACCGGGGCCAACGTCCTGACTTTC. This sequence encodes CASSLATGTGANVLTF.

This clonotype was counted between two and nine times. The chain uses TRBV18 and TRBJ2-3; 7 nucleotides align to TRBD1. The V gene's germline CDR1 is KGHSH and CDR2 LQKENI. Trimming at V came to 2 bases and at J to 1 base, leaving 12 bases not matched to a gene. The CDR3 runs 18 residues. The CDR3 bases are TGTGCCAGCTCACCAACGGCACTTACAGGGGCCGGCACAGATACGCAGTATTTT. It encodes CASSPTALTGAGTDTQYF.

This clonotype was counted at least ten times. The chain carries TRBV24-1 and TRBJ2-1; no clear D. Trimming cost V 7 bases and J 5 bases, with 5 bases left between them. Germline lookup yields CDR1 KGHDR and CDR2 SFDVKD. The CDR3 has 11 amino acids. CDR3 sequence: CATSLNNEQFF. The CDR3 DNA reads as TGTGCCACCAGCCTGAACAATGAGCAGTTCTTC.

The rearrangement joins TRBV10-2 to TRBJ2-5; maybe TRBD2 (6 bases). Germline loops: CDR1 WSHSY, CDR2 SAAADI. Trimming took off 10 bases at V and 5 bases at J, with 14 bases between the two ends. The CDR3 length is 12 residues. Here the CDR3 reads CATCPGAETQYF. Written as DNA, the CDR3 is TGCGCCACTTGTCCGGGAGCGGAGACCCAGTACTTC.

This rearrangement joins TRBV7-9 to TRBJ2-5; 8 bases fit TRBD1. Germline V gives CDR1 SEHNR, CDR2 FQNEAQ (reference sequence). The CDR3 runs to 14 residues. The ends lost 8 bases at V and 6 bases at J; junction bases unmatched: 11. This chain's CDR3 is CASGWRGQEQTQYF. CDR3 coding DNA: TGTGCCAGCGGCTGGAGGGGACAGGAGCAGACCCAGTACTTC.

This clonotype has only a few counts. The CDR3 region has the DNA TGTGCCAGCAGTTTAGGGGGACTAGCGGGAGAGTACGAGCAGTACTTC. Protein sequence: CASSLGGLAGEYEQYF. V gene TRBV28 combines with J gene TRBJ2-7; 14 bases are shared with TRBD2. This CDR3 comprises 16 residues. Per germline, CDR1 MDHEN and CDR2 SYDVKM. Unmatched junction bases numbered 4, after V lost 2 bases and J lost 4 bases.

Only a few counts were recorded for this clonotype. This chain links TRBV11-2 with TRBJ2-1, with 11 bases aligning to TRBD2. The CDR3 loop spans 14 amino acids. Germline V lookup: CDR1 SGHAT, CDR2 FQNNGV. V shed 10 bases and J 3 bases; nucleotides not matched to a gene: 5. CDR3 amino acids: CATLAGGLYNEQFF. Here the CDR3 DNA reads TGTGCCACCCTAGCGGGAGGTCTCTACAATGAGCAGTTCTTC.

This clonotype came up a few times. This chain links TRBV6-1 with TRBJ2-3; no definite D call. CDR3 length: 11 amino acids. Per the germline V gene, CDR1 is MNHNS and CDR2 is SASEGT. V shed 2 bases and J shed 5 bases, with 2 bases lying between them. This CDR3 is CASSEQDTQYF. The CDR3 nucleotides read TGTGCCAGCAGTGAACAAGATACGCAGTATTTT.

V usage is TRBV6-6 and J usage is TRBJ2-1, with D perhaps TRBD1 (5 bases). CDR1 MNHNY and CDR2 SVGAGI come from the germline V gene (reference sequence). The CDR3 is 18 amino acids. V lost 1 base and J 5 bases, leaving 21 bases between the germline ends. The CDR3 sequence is CASSYYVPSYKGDNEQFF. The DNA of the CDR3 is TGTGCCAGCAGTTACTATGTCCCCTCTTATAAAGGGGACAATGAGCAGTTCTTC.

The J gene is TRBJ1-1, the V gene TRBV30; TRBD1 might be the D (6 bases). The ends were cut back, 0 bases at V and 1 base at J, with 21 bases in the middle. The CDR3 consists of 18 residues. Germline V lookup: CDR1 GTSNPN, CDR2 SVGIG (reference sequence). The CDR3 loop reads CAWSVTHREGGRNTEAFF. The CDR3 region has the DNA TGTGCCTGGAGTGTAACACACAGGGAGGGAGGGAGGAACACTGAAGCTTTCTTT.